A selection of T cell receptor beta chains follows, all from one sample in a study of T cells after yellow fever vaccination. Each CDR3 protein is one row after TCRdb ran MiXCR on the 5' RACE reads. Here the sample spans fewer than 450,000 distinct CDR3 sequences, roughly 12% being singletons. Here the sequenced sample was PBMCs, taken on the day of the first yellow fever vaccination. The receptors stem from a young man who received the YFV17D yellow fever vaccine. CDR3s include the opening cysteine and the closing phenylalanine or tryptophan. Each record gives: V gene, clone size, J gene, CDR3 length, D gene, CDR3 DNA, CDR3 protein. The D gene is left open where the match is weak. Size values are once, few and many counts, or a class for expanded clones, and some rows have none.

TRBV25-1	many	TRBJ2-6	13	.	TGTGCCAGCAGTGCCAGGACGGGGCCGGTCCTGACTTTC	CASSARTGPVLTF
TRBV5-1	few	TRBJ2-5	13	.	TGCGCCAGCAGCTTTGATTCTACAGAGACCCAGTACTTC	CASSFDSTETQYF
TRBV29-1	.	TRBJ2-7	11	.	TGCAGCGTGGTCGTTACGGGGGAGCAGTACTTC	CSVVVTGEQYF
TRBV15	.	TRBJ2-2	17	TRBD1	TGTGCCACCAGCAGAGATCTCGGGACAGGGAGCACCGGGGAGCTGTTTTTT	CATSRDLGTGSTGELFF
TRBV12-3/TRBV12-4	.	TRBJ2-3	15	TRBD1	TGTGCCAGCAGTCTGACAGGGGGCTGGGCAGATACGCAGTATTTT	CASSLTGGWADTQYF
TRBV5-1	.	TRBJ2-3	15	TRBD1	TGCGCCAGCAGCCCGTGGACAGGGGCGGGAGATACGCAGTATTTT	CASSPWTGAGDTQYF
TRBV5-1	few	TRBJ2-4	16	.	TGCGCCAGCAGCTGGACAGAAACTTTAGCCAAAAACATTCAGTACTTC	CASSWTETLAKNIQYF
TRBV20-1	.	TRBJ2-5	13	.	TGCAGTGCTAGGTTGGGGGGGCCTGAGACCCAGTACTTC	CSARLGGPETQYF
TRBV2	.	TRBJ2-3	12	.	TGTGCCAGCAGTGAGGGGCGATATACGCAGTATTTT	CASSEGRYTQYF
TRBV15	.	TRBJ1-2	15	.	TGTGCCACCAGCAGATCTAAAGGGACTGTGAGGGGCTACACCTTC	CATSRSKGTVRGYTF
TRBV3-1	.	TRBJ1-1	17	.	TGTGCCAGCAGCGACCCCAGCACCGGGACACCGAACACTGAAGCTTTCTTT	CASSDPSTGTPNTEAFF
TRBV4-1	few	TRBJ2-7	12	.	TGCGCCAGCAGCCAAGTAGGCAACGAGCAGTACTTC	CASSQVGNEQYF
TRBV29-1	many	TRBJ2-1	15	TRBD2	TGCAGCGTTGAAGGGACTAGCGGGCCCAGGAATGAGCAGTTCTTC	CSVEGTSGPRNEQFF
TRBV7-9	.	TRBJ2-3	11	.	TGTGCCAGCACCCGCACAGATACGCAGTATTTT	CASTRTDTQYF
TRBV2	few	TRBJ2-6	18	TRBD2	TGTGCCAGCAGACTCACTAGCGGGGGGGCCTCTGGGGCCAACGTCCTGACTTTC	CASRLTSGGASGANVLTF
TRBV12-3/TRBV12-4	.	TRBJ2-5	15	.	TGTGCCAGCAGCCAGCGAGGTGACTTCCAAGAGACCCAGTACTTC	CASSQRGDFQETQYF
TRBV7-2	.	TRBJ2-3	15	TRBD1	TGTGCCAGCAGCTTAGCCTTGACAGGGTCAGATACGCAGTATTTT	CASSLALTGSDTQYF
TRBV14	many	TRBJ1-6	15	.	TGTGCCAGCAGCCAAGAGGGGGCTCTCGGTACACCCCTCCACTTT	CASSQEGALGTPLHF
TRBV5-5	few	TRBJ1-2	16	TRBD1	TGTGCCAGCAGTTTCGAACCGGGACAGGGATACTATGGCTACACCTTC	CASSFEPGQGYYGYTF
TRBV6-6	.	TRBJ2-1	13	.	TGTGCCACCGCAGGGTCCCCTGGAGATGAGCAGTTCTTC	CATAGSPGDEQFF
TRBV21-1	.	TRBJ2-6	19	.	TGTGCCAGCAGCCACTTGAAACGTGTGGGAAGGGTTGGGGCCAACGTCCTGACTTTC	CASSHLKRVGRVGANVLTF
TRBV9	few	TRBJ1-2	14	.	TGTGCCAGCAGTGTGGACCTTTATAACTATGGCTACACCTTC	CASSVDLYNYGYTF
TRBV24-1	.	TRBJ2-2	15	TRBD2	TGTGCCACCAGTGATCCTAGCGGGGGCGACGGGGAGCTGTTTTTT	CATSDPSGGDGELFF
TRBV7-2	few	TRBJ2-3	12	.	TGTGCCAGCAGCTTATTCGTAGGCACGCAGTATTTT	CASSLFVGTQYF
TRBV5-1	many	TRBJ2-3	16	.	TGCGCCAGCAGCGGTTCAGCAGGGATGGGCACAGATACGCAGTATTTT	CASSGSAGMGTDTQYF
TRBV20-1	few	TRBJ1-1	13	.	TGCAGGGCCCACGGGGGTGCGGACACTGAAGCTTTCTTT	CRAHGGADTEAFF
TRBV5-1	many	TRBJ2-1	15	.	TGCGCCAGCAGCTCCGGGACACCCACTTACAATGAGCAGTTCTTC	CASSSGTPTYNEQFF
TRBV11-2	few	TRBJ2-3	16	TRBD2	TGTGCCAGCAGCCCCCTGGCAGCGGGGGGGCATGGTACGCAGTATTTT	CASSPLAAGGHGTQYF
TRBV4-3	many	TRBJ2-2	17	.	TGCGCCAGCAGCCAAGATGGGCTAGCCGCGAACACCGGGGAGCTGTTTTTT	CASSQDGLAANTGELFF
TRBV5-5	many	TRBJ1-2	13	.	TGTGCCAGCAGTCAGGGAACAAACTATGGCTACACCTTC	CASSQGTNYGYTF
TRBV6-2/TRBV6-3	few	TRBJ2-2	15	.	TGTGCCAGCGCCGGGACCGATAAACGGATCGGGGAGCTGTTTTTT	CASAGTDKRIGELFF
TRBV5-1	.	TRBJ2-3	17	.	TGCGCCAGCAGCGGGGACTCTAGAATTCGCGGCACAGATACGCAGTATTTT	CASSGDSRIRGTDTQYF
TRBV12-3/TRBV12-4	.	TRBJ1-2	14	.	TGTGCCAGCAGCCCCGTGGCCGGAGGCCCTGGCTACACCTTC	CASSPVAGGPGYTF
TRBV10-3	few	TRBJ1-1	16	.	TGTGCCATCAGTGAGATAGCCAGGGCCTGGAAGAGTGAAGCTTTCTTT	CAISEIARAWKSEAFF
TRBV6-1	.	TRBJ1-5	15	.	TGTGCCAGCAGTGAAGCGCATACGGGGATTAGGACCCAGCATTTT	CASSEAHTGIRTQHF
TRBV2	.	TRBJ2-1	13	.	TGTGCCAGCAGTGTAGAGGCCCACAATGAGCAGTTCTTC	CASSVEAHNEQFF